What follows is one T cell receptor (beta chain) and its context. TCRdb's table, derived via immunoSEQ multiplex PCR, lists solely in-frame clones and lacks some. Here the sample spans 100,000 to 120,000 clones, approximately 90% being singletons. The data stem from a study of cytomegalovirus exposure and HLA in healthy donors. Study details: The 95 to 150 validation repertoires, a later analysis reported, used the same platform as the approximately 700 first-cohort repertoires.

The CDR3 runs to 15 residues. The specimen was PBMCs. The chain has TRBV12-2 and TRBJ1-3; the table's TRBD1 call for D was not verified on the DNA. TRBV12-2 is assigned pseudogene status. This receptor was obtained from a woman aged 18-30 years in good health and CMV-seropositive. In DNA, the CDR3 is TGTGCAAGTCGCTTTCCTAGGGGAACGGGAAACACCATATATTTT. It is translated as CASRFPRGTGNTIYF.